Listed below are T cell receptor beta chains from one sample, sequenced in a study of T cell repertoires in cytomegalovirus infection. TCRdb passed the reads through MiXCR, listing each CDR3 protein once. The sample yields 250,000 to 300,000 distinct CDR3 sequences, about 23% seen once. Specimen: PBMCs. These receptors all stem from a human donor in good health (CMV status not recorded). Some clones in this sample may be carry-over from other donors' samples. The CDR3 runs from the conserved cysteine through the conserved F or W. A D gene is named only where the DNA matches it firmly. Clone size is not always given. Where it is, it says once, few, many or a class for expanded clones.

TRBJ2-3	TRBV6-6	TRBD1	few	CASSQRQGNPYTDTQYF	TGTGCCAGCAGTCAGCGACAGGGAAACCCCTACACAGATACGCAGTATTTT
TRBJ1-1	TRBV12-3/TRBV12-4	-	few	CASSKDGMNTEAFF	TGTGCCAGCAGTAAGGACGGAATGAACACTGAAGCTTTCTTT
TRBJ2-5	TRBV29-1	TRBD1	-	CSVDRGRQETQYF	TGCAGCGTTGACAGGGGGCGGCAAGAGACCCAGTACTTC
TRBJ1-2	TRBV7-2	-	many	CASSLNAGDIYGYTF	TGTGCCAGCAGCTTAAACGCAGGGGACATCTATGGCTACACCTTC
TRBJ2-5	TRBV7-9	TRBD1	many	CASTVTGLETQYF	TGTGCCAGCACCGTGACAGGGCTGGAGACCCAGTACTTC
TRBJ2-3	TRBV7-6	TRBD2	-	CASSPRLAGSDTQYF	TGTGCCAGCAGTCCCCGACTAGCGGGGTCAGATACGCAGTATTTT
TRBJ2-1	TRBV29-1	TRBD1	few	CSVDRQGANEQFF	TGCAGCGTTGATCGACAGGGGGCAAATGAGCAGTTCTTC
TRBJ2-3	TRBV28	-	-	CASSLKGGSTDTQYF	TGTGCCAGCAGTTTGAAGGGGGGGAGCACAGATACGCAGTATTTT
TRBJ1-4	TRBV9	-	-	CASSVESGRTMEKLFF	TGTGCCAGCAGCGTAGAGTCCGGGCGGACGATGGAAAAACTGTTTTTT
TRBJ2-4	TRBV11-2	TRBD2	-	CASSFGGANIQYF	TGTGCCAGCAGCTTCGGGGGGGCGAACATTCAGTACTTC
TRBJ2-2	TRBV28	-	few	CASSLPTPGTNTGELFF	TGTGCCAGCAGTCTACCCACCCCAGGGACGAACACCGGGGAGCTGTTTTTT
TRBJ2-7	TRBV19	-	-	CASAQGSSGLSYEQYF	TGTGCCAGTGCCCAAGGTAGTAGCGGCCTCTCCTACGAGCAGTACTTC
TRBJ2-4	TRBV28	-	-	CASGPPLAKNIQYF	TGTGCCAGCGGGCCCCCGCTAGCCAAAAACATTCAGTACTTC
TRBJ2-1	TRBV7-8	-	many	CASSQRVASYNEQFF	TGTGCCAGCAGCCAGCGGGTTGCGTCCTACAATGAGCAGTTCTTC
TRBJ2-7	TRBV5-1	TRBD2	few	CASSLDEREPSYEQYF	TGCGCCAGCAGCTTGGATGAGCGGGAGCCTTCCTACGAGCAGTACTTC
TRBJ1-2	TRBV7-9	-	many	CASSLEVSYGYTF	TGTGCCAGCAGCTTAGAGGTATCCTATGGCTACACCTTC
TRBJ1-2	TRBV28	TRBD1	-	CASRSPGTGNYGYTF	TGTGCCAGCCGAAGTCCCGGGACAGGGAACTATGGCTACACCTTC
TRBJ2-1	TRBV23-1	TRBD1	few	CASRNTPADRVNEQFF	TGCGCCAGCAGAAACACACCGGCCGACAGGGTCAATGAGCAGTTCTTC
TRBJ2-2	TRBV7-7	-	-	CASSPDLTGPNTGELFF	TGTGCTAGCAGCCCGGACCTAACAGGGCCGAACACCGGGGAGCTGTTTTTT
TRBJ2-5	TRBV2	-	few	CASDQETQYF	TGTGCCAGCGACCAAGAGACCCAGTACTTC
TRBJ2-7	TRBV7-6	-	many	CASSLAYGTYEQYF	TGTGCCAGCAGCTTAGCCTACGGGACCTACGAGCAGTACTTC
TRBJ2-6	TRBV4-3	-	once	CASSRKAGGDGANVLTF	TGCGCCAGCAGCCGGAAGGCCGGAGGGGACGGGGCCAACGTCCTGACTTTC
TRBJ2-1	TRBV11-3	TRBD2	many	CASRSGGNEQFF	TGTGCCAGCAGGTCGGGGGGGAATGAGCAGTTCTTC
TRBJ2-5	TRBV27	-	few	CASSPRTQETQYF	TGTGCCAGCAGTCCACGGACCCAAGAGACCCAGTACTTC
TRBJ2-3	TRBV28	-	-	CASTNDRPTDTQYF	TGTGCCAGCACCAACGACAGGCCCACAGATACGCAGTATTTT
TRBJ2-5	TRBV5-1	TRBD2	-	CASRTGTSGGQETQYF	TGCGCCAGCAGAACAGGGACTAGCGGGGGACAAGAGACCCAGTACTTC
TRBJ1-6	TRBV4-1	-	few	CASSQEIEGANNSPLHF	TGCGCCAGCAGCCAAGAAATCGAGGGTGCGAATAATTCACCCCTCCACTTT
TRBJ1-5	TRBV7-2	-	-	CASSLDWGKPQHF	TGTGCCAGCAGCTTAGATTGGGGAAAGCCCCAGCATTTT